The clone carrying this T cell receptor (beta chain) was observed a few times. As yet, its antigen is unknown. The CDR3 is 12 residues long. The V gene lost 6 bases and the J gene lost 7 bases, with 12 bases spanning the gap. Germline assignment: CDR1 MDHEN and CDR2 SYDVKM. The sample originates from a study of response to subunit inactivated influenza vaccine. Overall study results and limits: Each seasonal flu vaccination may recruit only limited new T cells, authors suggested.

One entry per CDR3 protein results from TCRdb running MiXCR on the RT-PCR reads. The data show about 520,000 distinct CDR3 sequences, roughly 25% seen once. The sequence came from a man aged 50 or older who received an inactivated influenza vaccine. Sequences were derived from CD4+ T cells sorted from PBMCs, sampled 5 days after vaccination. The rearrangement uses TRBV28 and TRBJ1-1; D is undetermined. This chain's CDR3 is CASRTAAGEAFF. The CDR3, as DNA: TGTGCCAGCAGGACGGCAGCTGGTGAAGCTTTCTTT.